One sample yielded the 12 T cell receptor beta chains listed below, sequenced in a study of post-analysis software for immune sequencing data. Whole-study results and caveats: TRBV5-6, TRBV5-1 and TRBV20-1 were among a few TRBV segments more frequent in patients than controls.

Their specific antigens are unknown. Unique molecular identifiers were present in the TCR beta cDNA libraries. TCRdb ran MiXCR on the PCR reads and lists one entry per CDR3 protein. Altogether around 700,000 distinct CDR3 sequences are present, about 60% being singletons, with the ten largest covering approximately 11%. Sequencing used blood. Source of these receptors: a girl aged 2 to 10 with multiple sclerosis.

This chain uses TRBV7-2 with TRBJ2-1, with D unclear. V gave up 5 bases and J gave up 3 bases, with 11 bases separating them. This CDR3 contains 14 residues. Per germline, CDR1 SGHTA and CDR2 FQGNSA. The CDR3 spells CASSLAEYYNEQFF. CDR3 nucleotide sequence: TGTGCCAGCAGCCTGGCGGAGTACTACAATGAGCAGTTCTTC.

Only one count was recorded for this clonotype. The rearrangement links TRBV15 to TRBJ2-5, with 9 bases that match TRBD1. J lost 5 bases, V lost 0 bases, and 7 bases had no gene match. This CDR3 region has 16 residues. CDR1 LNHNV and CDR2 YYDKDF come from the germline V gene (reference sequence). CDR3 coding DNA: TGTGCCACCAGCAGAGATTTACAGGGGGCAGGGGAGACCCAGTACTTC. It translates to CATSRDLQGAGETQYF.

This sequence joins TRBV2 and TRBJ2-1; TRBD1 aligns across 10 bases. Germline CDR1 and CDR2: SNHLY and FYNNEI. CDR3 length equals 14 residues. V was pared by 4 bases and J by 9 bases, with 6 bases of the junction left unmatched. CDR3 protein: CASSVGQGVVEQFF. For the CDR3, the DNA is TGTGCCAGCAGTGTCGGACAGGGGGTGGTTGAGCAGTTCTTC.

This clonotype was counted a few times. The chain has TRBV20-1 and TRBJ2-5; 9 nucleotides line up with TRBD2. Germline V gene sequence: CDR1 DFQATT, CDR2 SNEGSKA (reference sequence). V was pared by 3 bases and J by 5 bases, with 10 bases of the junction left unmatched. This CDR3 contains 15 residues. The CDR3 spells CSASFVSGSPETQYF. The CDR3 DNA reads TGCAGTGCTAGCTTTGTTAGCGGGAGTCCCGAGACCCAGTACTTC.

The J gene is TRBJ2-5, the V gene TRBV28, with 8 bases matching TRBD1. The CDR3 extends over 15 amino acids. J was trimmed by 5 bases and V by 2 bases; bases with no gene match: 7. Germline V CDR1 and CDR2: MDHEN, SYDVKM. The chain's CDR3 is CASSLRDRGRETQYF. The CDR3 DNA is TGTGCCAGCAGTTTACGCGACAGGGGTCGGGAGACCCAGTACTTC.

In its sample, this clonotype was seen a few times. V and J are TRBV29-1 and TRBJ2-4; no firm D call. The J call may be wrong; the DNA end is better matched by TRBJ2-7. The CDR3 is 12 residues long. From germline, CDR1 is SQVTM and CDR2 ANQGSEA. CDR3 nucleotide sequence: TGCAGCGTACAGAAGAACGACTACGAGCAGTACTTC. The encoded protein is CSVQKNDYEQYF.

This sequence joins TRBV29-1 and TRBJ2-7; D is perhaps TRBD2 (5 bases). The CDR3 spans 16 residues. V lost 3 bases and J 2 bases, leaving 20 bases between the germline ends. Germline V gene sequence: CDR1 SQVTM, CDR2 ANQGSEA. CDR3 amino acids: CSVEGDGVNRPYEQYF. The CDR3 DNA follows: TGCAGCGTTGAGGGAGACGGGGTGAATAGACCCTACGAGCAGTACTTC.

V and J are TRBV6-6 and TRBJ2-3; a weak D match, TRBD2 (5 bases). Looked up from germline, CDR1 is MNHNY and CDR2 is SVGAGI (reference sequence). This CDR3 comprises 15 residues. V was trimmed by 7 bases and J by 2 bases, leaving 16 bases between them. CDR3 nucleotides: TGTGCCAGCATCCCGGACTTATCAGACACAGATACGCAGTATTTT. Translation gives CASIPDLSDTDTQYF.

In nucleotides, the CDR3 is TGTGCCAGCAGCTTCCAGTCCGGGACGGGGCAAGAGACCCAGTACTTC. This gives the protein CASSFQSGTGQETQYF. The rearrangement joins TRBV11-3 to TRBJ2-5; D may correspond to TRBD1 or TRBD2 (5 bases each). This CDR3 is built from 16 residues. V shed 3 bases and J shed 2 bases, with 16 bases lying between them. CDR1 and CDR2 from the germline V gene are SGHNT and YENEEA.

This clonotype was recorded a few times. Here the CDR3 reads CASSYSGRQYGYTF. The CDR3 bases are TGTGCCAGCAGTTACTCCGGCAGGCAGTATGGCTACACCTTC. The chain carries TRBV6-5 and TRBJ1-2; no clear D gene. Germline assignment: CDR1 MNHEY and CDR2 SVGAGI. The CDR3 extends over 14 amino acids. Trimming took off 0 bases at V and 5 bases at J, with 10 bases between the two ends.

This chain uses TRBV7-2 with TRBJ1-1; D gene uncertain. Germline-derived CDR1 and CDR2 are SGHTA and FQGNSA. Trimming shortened V by 5 bases and J by 2 bases, and 12 bases separated the two germline ends. The CDR3 has 14 residues. The CDR3 sequence is CASSLLRFNTEAFF. In DNA, the CDR3 is TGTGCCAGCAGCCTCTTGAGGTTTAACACTGAAGCTTTCTTT. Looking up the rest from reference TRBV7-2 and TRBJ1-1 gives the full variable domain: GAGVSQSPSNKVTEKGKDVELRCDPISGHTALYWYRQSLGQGLEFLIYFQGNSAPDKSGLPSDRFSAERTGGSVSTLTIQRTQQEDSAVYLCASSLLRFNTEAFFGQGTRLTVV.

This clonotype was seen only a few times. V usage is TRBV10-1 and J usage is TRBJ2-3; 8 bases agree with TRBD1. The CDR3 covers 14 residues. In germline, CDR1 is WNHNN, CDR2 SYGVQD (reference sequence). V trimming: 9 bases; J trimming: 1 base; junction bases outside the gene matches: 6. CDR3 sequence: CASSMGQGTDTQYF. CDR3 DNA sequence: TGCGCCAGTTCGATGGGACAGGGCACAGATACGCAGTATTTT.